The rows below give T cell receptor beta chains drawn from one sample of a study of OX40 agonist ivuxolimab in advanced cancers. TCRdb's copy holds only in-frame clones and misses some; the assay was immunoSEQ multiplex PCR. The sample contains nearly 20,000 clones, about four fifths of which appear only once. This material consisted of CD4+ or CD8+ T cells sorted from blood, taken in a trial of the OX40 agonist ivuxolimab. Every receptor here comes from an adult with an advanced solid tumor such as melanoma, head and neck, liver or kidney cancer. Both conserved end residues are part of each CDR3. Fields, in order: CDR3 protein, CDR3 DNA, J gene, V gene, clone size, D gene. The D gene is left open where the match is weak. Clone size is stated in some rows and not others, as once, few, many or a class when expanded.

CDR3aa: CSVDTGNTGELFF; CDR3nt: TGCAGCGTAGACACAGGGAACACCGGGGAGCTGTTTTTT; j_gene: TRBJ2-2; v_gene: TRBV29-1; abundance: NA; d_gene: NA
CDR3aa: CASSSNSYEQYF; CDR3nt: TGTGCCAGCAGTTCCAACTCCTACGAGCAGTACTTC; j_gene: TRBJ2-7; v_gene: TRBV11-2; abundance: NA; d_gene: NA
CDR3aa: CASIPSRGTGNTIYF; CDR3nt: TGTGCCAGCATTCCTTCCAGGGGGACTGGAAACACCATATATTTT; j_gene: TRBJ1-3; v_gene: TRBV11-2; abundance: large; d_gene: TRBD1
CDR3aa: CASGPSGSNEQFF; CDR3nt: TGTGCCAGCGGTCCTAGCGGGAGTAATGAGCAGTTCTTC; j_gene: TRBJ2-1; v_gene: TRBV9; abundance: NA; d_gene: TRBD2
CDR3aa: CASSQEQDSNQPQHF; CDR3nt: TGCGCCAGCAGCCAAGAACAGGATAGCAATCAGCCCCAGCATTTT; j_gene: TRBJ1-5; v_gene: TRBV4-1; abundance: few; d_gene: NA
CDR3aa: CASSIGSRDTIYF; CDR3nt: TGTGCCAGTAGTATAGGAAGCAGAGACACCATATATTTT; j_gene: TRBJ1-3; v_gene: TRBV19; abundance: NA; d_gene: NA
CDR3aa: CASSYGTGGAYEQYF; CDR3nt: TGTGCCAGTAGCTACGGGACAGGGGGGGCTTACGAGCAGTACTTC; j_gene: TRBJ2-7; v_gene: TRBV19; abundance: NA; d_gene: TRBD1
CDR3aa: CASSLVPDTYYGYTF; CDR3nt: TGCGCCAGCAGCTTGGTTCCGGACACCTACTATGGCTACACCTTC; j_gene: TRBJ1-2; v_gene: TRBV5-1; abundance: NA; d_gene: NA
CDR3aa: CATEGGEETQYF; CDR3nt: TGTGCCACTGAGGGGGGAGAAGAGACCCAGTACTTC; j_gene: TRBJ2-5; v_gene: TRBV6-1; abundance: few; d_gene: NA
CDR3aa: CASSFLGQPQHF; CDR3nt: TGTGCCAGCAGCTTTCTGGGTCAGCCCCAGCATTTT; j_gene: TRBJ1-5; v_gene: TRBV7-9; abundance: few; d_gene: NA
CDR3aa: CASSLGVGVQETQYF; CDR3nt: TGTGCCAGCAGCTTAGGCGTCGGGGTCCAAGAGACCCAGTACTTC; j_gene: TRBJ2-5; v_gene: TRBV7-9; abundance: NA; d_gene: NA
CDR3aa: CASSPTGSVNTEAFF; CDR3nt: TGTGCCAGCAGTCCAACAGGGTCGGTGAACACTGAAGCTTTCTTT; j_gene: TRBJ1-1; v_gene: TRBV7-9; abundance: NA; d_gene: NA
CDR3aa: CASSQEGGLNTEAFF; CDR3nt: TGTGCCAGCAGCCAAGAGGGGGGACTGAACACTGAAGCTTTCTTT; j_gene: TRBJ1-1; v_gene: TRBV4-2; abundance: NA; d_gene: NA
CDR3aa: CASSPGSPGANVLTF; CDR3nt: TGTGCCAGCAGCCCAGGATCCCCTGGGGCCAACGTCCTGACTTTC; j_gene: TRBJ2-6; v_gene: TRBV5-4; abundance: NA; d_gene: NA
CDR3aa: CASSYSRGGADEQFF; CDR3nt: TGTGCCAGCAGTTACTCGAGAGGGGGGGCGGATGAGCAGTTCTTC; j_gene: TRBJ2-1; v_gene: TRBV6-5; abundance: NA; d_gene: NA
CDR3aa: CASSQVSLDRVNTEAFF; CDR3nt: TGTGCCAGCAGCCAAGTATCCTTAGACAGGGTGAACACTGAAGCTTTCTTT; j_gene: TRBJ1-1; v_gene: TRBV14; abundance: NA; d_gene: TRBD1
CDR3aa: CASSIRGTISQETQYF; CDR3nt: TGTGCCAGCAGCATAAGGGGGACAATTTCCCAAGAGACCCAGTACTTC; j_gene: TRBJ2-5; v_gene: TRBV11-2; abundance: NA; d_gene: NA
CDR3aa: CAWSAIDRGYTF; CDR3nt: TGTGCCTGGAGTGCTATCGACAGGGGCTACACCTTC; j_gene: TRBJ1-2; v_gene: TRBV30; abundance: few; d_gene: NA
CDR3aa: CSVVGTSQYEQYF; CDR3nt: TGCAGCGTTGTCGGGACTAGTCAGTACGAGCAGTACTTC; j_gene: TRBJ2-7; v_gene: TRBV29-1; abundance: once; d_gene: TRBD2
CDR3aa: CASSHRDREGDTQYF; CDR3nt: TGTGCCAGCAGTCACCGGGACAGGGAGGGAGATACGCAGTATTTT; j_gene: TRBJ2-3; v_gene: TRBV7-9; abundance: NA; d_gene: TRBD1
CDR3aa: CASTRGQETQYF; CDR3nt: TGCGCCAGCACTAGAGGGCAAGAGACCCAGTACTTC; j_gene: TRBJ2-5; v_gene: TRBV10-2; abundance: NA; d_gene: NA
CDR3aa: CASSASWGSYEQYF; CDR3nt: TGCGCCAGCAGCGCCTCATGGGGTTCCTACGAGCAGTACTTC; j_gene: TRBJ2-7; v_gene: TRBV10-1; abundance: NA; d_gene: NA
CDR3aa: CASSSPGQSYEQYF; CDR3nt: TGTGCCAGCAGCTCACCGGGACAGTCCTACGAGCAGTACTTC; j_gene: TRBJ2-7; v_gene: TRBV7-9; abundance: NA; d_gene: TRBD1
CDR3aa: CASSIRGIYSPDTYSPLHF; CDR3nt: TGTGCCAGTAGTATTCGGGGGATCTATTCCCCTGACACCTATTCACCCCTCCACTTT; j_gene: TRBJ1-6; v_gene: TRBV19; abundance: NA; d_gene: NA
CDR3aa: CASSYLDRVSNFTF; CDR3nt: TGTGCCAGCAGTTACCTGGACAGAGTCAGCAATTTCACCTTC; j_gene: TRBJ1-2; v_gene: TRBV6-6; abundance: NA; d_gene: NA
CDR3aa: CASGLADGGIQTQYF; CDR3nt: TGTGCTAGTGGTTTGGCCGACGGAGGGATCCAGACCCAGTACTTC; j_gene: TRBJ2-5; v_gene: TRBV12-5; abundance: NA; d_gene: NA
CDR3aa: CASSFGGPEQYF; CDR3nt: TGTGCCAGCAGCTTTGGGGGGCCCGAGCAGTACTTC; j_gene: TRBJ2-7; v_gene: TRBV5-5; abundance: NA; d_gene: NA
CDR3aa: CTSSQDRGGGANVLTF; CDR3nt: TGCACCAGCAGCCAAGATCGGGGAGGTGGGGCCAACGTCCTGACTTTC; j_gene: TRBJ2-6; v_gene: TRBV1; abundance: NA; d_gene: NA
CDR3aa: CASTGNSQLDNGYTF; CDR3nt: TGCGCCAGCACGGGAAACAGTCAGCTCGACAATGGCTACACCTTC; j_gene: TRBJ1-2; v_gene: TRBV10-2; abundance: once; d_gene: NA
CDR3aa: CASSREPGQGNYEQYF; CDR3nt: TGTGCCAGCAGCAGGGAACCGGGACAGGGTAACTACGAGCAGTACTTC; j_gene: TRBJ2-7; v_gene: TRBV21-1; abundance: NA; d_gene: NA
CDR3aa: CASSFQGNTGELFF; CDR3nt: TGTGCCAGCAGTTTCCAGGGGAACACCGGGGAGCTGTTTTTT; j_gene: TRBJ2-2; v_gene: TRBV28; abundance: NA; d_gene: NA
CDR3aa: CASSHRADNQPQHF; CDR3nt: TGTGCCAGCAGCCATCGGGCGGATAATCAGCCCCAGCATTTT; j_gene: TRBJ1-5; v_gene: TRBV14; abundance: NA; d_gene: NA
CDR3aa: CASSPGLSSYEQYF; CDR3nt: TGTGCCAGTAGTCCAGGGTTAAGCTCATACGAGCAGTACTTC; j_gene: TRBJ2-7; v_gene: TRBV19; abundance: NA; d_gene: NA
CDR3aa: CASMGPGGPQMIRTQYF; CDR3nt: TGTGCCAGTATGGGCCCGGGGGGGCCTCAAATGATTCGTACGCAGTATTTT; j_gene: TRBJ2-3; v_gene: TRBV19; abundance: NA; d_gene: TRBD2
CDR3aa: CASSAGLAEREGTQYF; CDR3nt: TGCGCCAGCAGCGCGGGACTAGCGGAAAGAGAAGGGACCCAGTACTTC; j_gene: TRBJ2-5; v_gene: TRBV5-1; abundance: NA; d_gene: TRBD2
CDR3aa: CASSGRTGTSGNTIYF; CDR3nt: TGTGCCAGCAGTGGACGGACAGGGACCTCTGGAAACACCATATATTTT; j_gene: TRBJ1-3; v_gene: TRBV25-1; abundance: NA; d_gene: TRBD1